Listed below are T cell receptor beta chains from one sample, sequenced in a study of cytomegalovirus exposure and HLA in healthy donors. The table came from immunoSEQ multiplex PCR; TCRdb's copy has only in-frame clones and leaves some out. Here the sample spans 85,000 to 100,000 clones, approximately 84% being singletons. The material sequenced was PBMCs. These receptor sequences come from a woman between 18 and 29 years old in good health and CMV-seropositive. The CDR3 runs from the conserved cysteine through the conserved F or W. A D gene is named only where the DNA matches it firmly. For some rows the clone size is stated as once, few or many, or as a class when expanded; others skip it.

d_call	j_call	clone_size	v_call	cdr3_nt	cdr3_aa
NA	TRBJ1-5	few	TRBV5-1	TGCGCCAGCAGCTTGGGGACACTAACCAATCAGCCCCAGCATTTT	CASSLGTLTNQPQHF
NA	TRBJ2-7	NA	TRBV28	TGTGCCAGCAGTGGGAACCTGGAGGGTAGCGAGCAGTACTTC	CASSGNLEGSEQYF
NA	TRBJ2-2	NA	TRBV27	TGTGCCAGCAGTTCCCCCTCGAACACCGGGGAGCTGTTTTTT	CASSSPSNTGELFF
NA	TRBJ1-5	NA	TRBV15	TGTGCCACCAGCAGAGGCAGGGATAGCAATCAGCCCCAGCATTTT	CATSRGRDSNQPQHF
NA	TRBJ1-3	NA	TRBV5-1	TGCGCCAGCAGCCCGGGACACGGAATCTCTGGAAACACCATATATTTT	CASSPGHGISGNTIYF
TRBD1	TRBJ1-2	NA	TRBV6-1	TGTGCCAGCAGTGAACAGGCAGGGGGTATCTATGGCTACACCTTC	CASSEQAGGIYGYTF
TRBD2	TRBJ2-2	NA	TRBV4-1	TGCGCCAGCAGCCAAGTAATGACTAGCGGGAGTATAAACACCGGGGAGCTGTTTTTT	CASSQVMTSGSINTGELFF
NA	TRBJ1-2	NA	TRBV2	TGTGCCAGCAGTGCTGATACCAACATCTATGGCTACACCTTC	CASSADTNIYGYTF
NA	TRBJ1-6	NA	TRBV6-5	TGTGCCAGCAGTTACTCGATTCGGACATTTCCCTCACCCCTCCACTTT	CASSYSIRTFPSPLHF
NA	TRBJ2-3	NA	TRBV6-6	TGTGCCAGCACCAAGGGGAGGGGGAGCACAGATACGCAGTATTTT	CASTKGRGSTDTQYF
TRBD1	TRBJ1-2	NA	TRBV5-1	TGCGCCAGCAGCTTGGCCACAGGGGATAACTATGGCTACACCTTC	CASSLATGDNYGYTF
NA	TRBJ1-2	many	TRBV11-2	TGTGCCAGCAGCTCGGAAAACTCCGGGACTTACTATGGCTACACCTTC	CASSSENSGTYYGYTF
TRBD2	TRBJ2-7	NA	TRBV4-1	TGCGCCAGCAGCCAAAGACTCGCGGGGGGGCCGCGGGAGCAGTACTTC	CASSQRLAGGPREQYF
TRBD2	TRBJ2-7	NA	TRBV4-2	TGTGCCAGCAGCCAGCCTAGCGGGACTCCCTACGAGCAGTACTTC	CASSQPSGTPYEQYF
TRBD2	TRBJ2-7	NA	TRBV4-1	TGCGCCAGCAGTCCAATGGCTAGCGGGAGAGGTCAGGAGCAGTACTTC	CASSPMASGRGQEQYF
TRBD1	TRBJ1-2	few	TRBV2	TGTGCCAGCAGGCCGGGACAGGCAAACTATGGCTACACCTTC	CASRPGQANYGYTF
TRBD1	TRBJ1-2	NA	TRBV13	TGTGCCAGCAGCAGGGGACAGGGTCGAGGCTACACCTTC	CASSRGQGRGYTF
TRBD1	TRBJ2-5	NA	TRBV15	TGTGCCACCAGCAGAGATCCCGCCGGACAGGGAGGAGGGGAGACCCAGTACTTC	CATSRDPAGQGGGETQYF
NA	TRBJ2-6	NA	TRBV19	TGTGCCAGTAGTACAGTAGCTAGTGGGGCCAACGTCCTGACTTTC	CASSTVASGANVLTF
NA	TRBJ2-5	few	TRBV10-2	TGCGCCAGCAGTGACATTCAGGGCGGTGGAGAGACCCAGTACTTC	CASSDIQGGGETQYF
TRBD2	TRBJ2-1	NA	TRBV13	TGTGCCAGCAGCAGGACTAGCGGGGGCTCTCAAGAGCAGTTCTTC	CASSRTSGGSQEQFF
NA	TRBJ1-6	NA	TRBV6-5	TGTGCCAGCAGTTATTATCGGCAGGGAAGATCCCCCCTCCACTTT	CASSYYRQGRSPLHF
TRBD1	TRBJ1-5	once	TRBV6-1	TGTGCCAGCAGGATACAGGGGAATCAGCCCCAGCATTTT	CASRIQGNQPQHF
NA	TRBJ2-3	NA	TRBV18	TGTGCCAGCTCACCGTCAGTACAAGATACGCAGTATTTT	CASSPSVQDTQYF
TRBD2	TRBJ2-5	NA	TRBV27	TGTGCCAGCAGTGGGGGACTAGCGGGAGCGGGTGAGACCCAGTACTTC	CASSGGLAGAGETQYF
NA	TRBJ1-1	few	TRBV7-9	TGTGCCAGCAGCTTAGGGGAGAGGACTGAAGCTTTCTTT	CASSLGERTEAFF
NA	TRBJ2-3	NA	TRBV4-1	TGCGCCAGCAGCCAAGGAATCACTAGCCGTAGCACAGATACGCAGTATTTT	CASSQGITSRSTDTQYF
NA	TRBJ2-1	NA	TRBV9	TGTGCCAGCAGCGTAGGTGGGAGAAACAATGAGCAGTTCTTC	CASSVGGRNNEQFF
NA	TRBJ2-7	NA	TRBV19	TGTGCCACCTTGGGGCAGACCTACGAGCAGTACTTC	CATLGQTYEQYF
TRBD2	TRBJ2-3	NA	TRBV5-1	TGCGCCAGCAGCTTGGGGTCTAGCGGGGGATCAGATACGCAGTATTTT	CASSLGSSGGSDTQYF
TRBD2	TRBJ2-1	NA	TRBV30	TGTGCCTGGAGTATAGCGGGGACCTACAATGAGCAGTTCTTC	CAWSIAGTYNEQFF
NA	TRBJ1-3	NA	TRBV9	TGTGCCAGCAGCGTAGGGGGAGGTGGAAACACCATATATTTT	CASSVGGGGNTIYF
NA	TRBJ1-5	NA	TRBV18	TGTGCCAGCTCACCTTTAAATAGCAATCAGCCCCAGCATTTT	CASSPLNSNQPQHF
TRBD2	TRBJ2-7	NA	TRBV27	TGTGCCAGCAGTTTAAGAGCGGGAGCGCTAGTAGGTTCCCACGAGCAGTACTTC	CASSLRAGALVGSHEQYF
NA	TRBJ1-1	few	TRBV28	TGTGCCAGCAGTTCCCCCGGGACATCGAACACTGAAGCTTTCTTT	CASSSPGTSNTEAFF
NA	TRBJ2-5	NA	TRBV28	TGTGCCAGCAGTTTAAGTCAGGGCCAAGAGACCCAGTACTTC	CASSLSQGQETQYF
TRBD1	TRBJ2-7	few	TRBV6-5	TGTGCCAGCAGTTTACAGGGGTCCGAGCAGTACTTC	CASSLQGSEQYF
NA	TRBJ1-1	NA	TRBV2	TGTGCCAGCAGAAGAACAGGCTCTGAAGCTTTCTTT	CASRRTGSEAFF
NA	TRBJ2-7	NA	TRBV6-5	TGTGCCAGCAGCTCGTCTACTAGAGCTTCGTACGAGCAGTACTTC	CASSSSTRASYEQYF
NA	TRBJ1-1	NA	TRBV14	TGTGCCAGCAGCCAAGTTCTGGGAGTGAACACTGAAGCTTTCTTT	CASSQVLGVNTEAFF
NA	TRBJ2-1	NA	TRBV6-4	TGTGCCAGCAGTGCTCAAACAGCATCGTACAATGAGCAGTTCTTC	CASSAQTASYNEQFF
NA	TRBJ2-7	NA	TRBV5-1	TGCGCCAGCAGCCCGGACAGACGGGAGCAGTACTTC	CASSPDRREQYF
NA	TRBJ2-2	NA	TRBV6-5	TGTGCCAGCAGTTACGGGCAGGTCACCGGGGAGCTGTTTTTT	CASSYGQVTGELFF
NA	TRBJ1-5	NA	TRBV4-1	TGCGCCAGCAGCCAAGATCCGTCGGGGAACTATCAGCCCCAGCATTTT	CASSQDPSGNYQPQHF
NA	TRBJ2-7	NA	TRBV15	TGTGCCACCAGCCGTGGGGCGGGGGCGGGTTACGAGCAGTACTTC	CATSRGAGAGYEQYF
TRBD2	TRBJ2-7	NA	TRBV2	TGTGCCAGCAGTACTGGGACTAGCGGGAGAATCTACGAGCAGTACTTC	CASSTGTSGRIYEQYF
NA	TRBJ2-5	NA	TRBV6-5	TGTGCCAGCGGAAATCTGAGGACAGTCACAGAGACCCAGTACTTC	CASGNLRTVTETQYF
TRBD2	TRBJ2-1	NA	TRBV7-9	TGTGCCAGCAGCTTTCGGACTAGCGGGAGGAACAATGAGCAGTTCTTC	CASSFRTSGRNNEQFF
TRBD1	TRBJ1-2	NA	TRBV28	TGTGCCAGCAAAGAGACAGGGGCGATTGGGGGCTACACCTTC	CASKETGAIGGYTF
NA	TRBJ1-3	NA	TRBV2	TGTGCCAGCAGGGCCGAATCTTCTGGAAACACCATATATTTT	CASRAESSGNTIYF
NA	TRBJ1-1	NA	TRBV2	TGTGCCAGCATCGTGGGGGAGGGGTTAGGCACTGAAGCTTTCTTT	CASIVGEGLGTEAFF